Presented here are 18 T cell receptor beta chains from one specimen sequenced in a study of T cells expressing NK-cell markers. TCRdb reanalyzed the 5' RACE reads, giving one entry per CDR3 protein sequence and no DNA. This repertoire comprises about 430,000 distinct CDR3 sequences; its ten largest clones make up 1.4%. Material for sequencing was blood T cells: a sorted CD56 or NKG2C T cell subset, CD4+ or CD8+ T cells, or bulk PBMC T cells (not recorded which). Every receptor here comes from a woman between 45 and 60 years old in good health.

V gene TRBV5-1 combines with J gene TRBJ2-7. This CDR3 region has 13 residues. Germline assignment: CDR1 SGHRS and CDR2 YFSETQ. CDR3 loop: CASSLPTPYEQYF.

The chain joins TRBV6-1 to TRBJ2-1. The length of the CDR3 is 14 residues. In germline, CDR1 is MNHNS, CDR2 SASEGT. This CDR3 reads CASSEGLRVNEQFF.

This chain links TRBV7-2 with TRBJ2-7; TCRdb gives TRBD1 as the D gene, but with no DNA this cannot be confirmed. CDR1 and CDR2 from the germline V gene are SGHTA and FQGNSA. This CDR3 comprises 16 residues. The CDR3 is CASSFKGVIISYEQYF.

The chain couples TRBV11-2 to TRBJ2-1; TCRdb's assignment of TRBD1 cannot be checked, as there is no DNA. This CDR3 comprises 15 residues. CDR1 and CDR2 (germline): SGHAT, FQNNGV. CDR3 sequence: CASSPSTGSYNEQFF.

J is TRBJ2-3 and V is TRBV5-5; TCRdb outputs TRBD2, but without DNA this stays unchecked. Germline V gene lookup returns CDR1 SGHKS and CDR2 YYEKEE (reference sequence). CDR3 length: 13 amino acids. This CDR3 reads CASLKRGTDTQYF.

This chain links TRBV5-1 with TRBJ1-4; the TCRdb call, TRBD1, lacks DNA for checking. This CDR3 region has 17 residues. Germline CDR1 and CDR2: SGHRS and YFSETQ. The CDR3 region is CASSSGTGTGIGEKLFF.

The chain combines TRBV12-3 or TRBV12-4 with TRBJ1-2; TCRdb lists TRBD1, though no DNA is available to test this call. This CDR3 comprises 12 residues. The CDR3 loop reads CASRLHRGSYTF.

The chain links TRBV5-1 to TRBJ1-1; the TRBD1 assignment by TCRdb is unverifiable without DNA. Germline assignment: CDR1 SGHRS and CDR2 YFSETQ. The CDR3 totals 16 residues. The chain's CDR3 is CASSLDRQGLGTEAFF.

V usage is TRBV18 and J usage is TRBJ2-7. Germline V gene data show CDR1 as KGHSH and CDR2 as LQKENI. This CDR3 spans 14 amino acids. CDR3 protein: CASSPVEGMGEQYF.

CDR3 in amino acids: CATSRERVGQQFYTF. This chain links TRBV15 with TRBJ1-2. Germline loops: CDR1 LNHNV, CDR2 YYDKDF (reference sequence). The CDR3 extends over 15 amino acids.

The J gene is TRBJ1-6, the V gene TRBV30. The CDR3 runs to 14 residues. Germline V gene data show CDR1 as GTSNPN and CDR2 as SVGIG (reference sequence). The CDR3 reads CAWTGDSYNSPLHF.

The V and J genes are TRBV19 and TRBJ2-1; TCRdb's D gene call, TRBD2, goes unchecked for lack of DNA. The CDR3 has 16 amino acids. CDR1 is LNHDA and CDR2 is SQIVND in the germline V gene (reference sequence). CDR3 sequence: CASSIGTSGGMNEQFF.

The chain links TRBV15 to TRBJ2-2; TCRdb picks TRBD1, but there is no DNA to check that call. The CDR3 runs 15 residues. The V gene's germline CDR1 is LNHNV and CDR2 YYDKDF (reference sequence). The CDR3 sequence: CATTPGPRRRGELFF.

The chain carries TRBV24-1 and TRBJ2-4; TCRdb calls TRBD1, which cannot be checked without DNA. The CDR3 runs to 12 residues. CDR1 KGHDR and CDR2 SFDVKD come from the germline V gene. The CDR3 here is CATSDQQDIQYF.

V is TRBV4-2 and J is TRBJ2-3; the D call of TRBD1 rests on TCRdb alone, since no DNA is present to check it. Germline V gives CDR1 LGHNA, CDR2 YNFKEQ. This CDR3 has 16 residues. This chain's CDR3 is CASSRDRRSSTDTQYF.

The chain employs TRBV4-2 and TRBJ1-2; checking the TCRdb D call of TRBD1 is not possible without DNA. The germline CDR1 and CDR2 sequences are LGHNA and YNFKEQ. The CDR3 is made up of 13 amino acids. The CDR3 spells CASSRDRGNGYTF.

This chain uses TRBV5-6 with TRBJ1-3. Germline CDR1 and CDR2: SGHDT and YYEEEE. This CDR3 has 13 amino acids. This CDR3 is CASKVRSGNTIYF.

The chain has TRBV6-1 and TRBJ2-1; TCRdb's assignment of TRBD1 cannot be checked, as there is no DNA. In germline, CDR1 is MNHNS, CDR2 SASEGT. CDR3 length: 14 residues. This chain's CDR3 is CASMRDGVYNEQFF.